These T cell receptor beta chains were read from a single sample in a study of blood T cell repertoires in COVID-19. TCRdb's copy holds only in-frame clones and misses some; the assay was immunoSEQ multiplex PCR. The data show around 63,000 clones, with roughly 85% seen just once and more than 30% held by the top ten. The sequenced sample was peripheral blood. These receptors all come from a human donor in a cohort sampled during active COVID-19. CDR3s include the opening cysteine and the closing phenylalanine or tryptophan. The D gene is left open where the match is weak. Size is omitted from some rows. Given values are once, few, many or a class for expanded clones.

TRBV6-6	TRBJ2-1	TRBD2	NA	CASSPLGVAGSGEQFF	TGTGCCAGCAGCCCCCTGGGGGTAGCGGGGTCGGGGGAGCAGTTCTTC
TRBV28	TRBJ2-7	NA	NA	CASSPRPFYEQYF	TGTGCCAGCAGTCCCAGGCCCTTCTACGAGCAGTACTTC
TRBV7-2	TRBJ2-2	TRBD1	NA	CASSFRGQGAVGGELFF	TGTGCCAGCAGCTTCCGCGGACAGGGGGCGGTTGGCGGGGAGCTGTTTTTT
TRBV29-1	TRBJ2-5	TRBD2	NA	CSGGGTSGRAFSETQYF	TGCAGCGGTGGCGGGACTAGCGGGAGGGCCTTCTCCGAGACCCAGTACTTC
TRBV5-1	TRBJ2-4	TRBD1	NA	CASSSNRGGPKNIQYF	TGCGCCAGCAGCTCAAACAGGGGTGGGCCCAAAAACATTCAGTACTTC
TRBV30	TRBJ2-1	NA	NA	CAWSARDEQFF	TGTGCCTGGAGTGCGAGAGATGAGCAGTTCTTC
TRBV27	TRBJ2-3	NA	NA	CASSLLRSTDTQYF	TGTGCCAGCAGTTTACTCCGTAGCACAGATACGCAGTATTTT
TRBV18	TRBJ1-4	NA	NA	CASSLGANEKLFF	TGTGCCAGCTCACTTGGAGCGAATGAAAAACTGTTTTTT
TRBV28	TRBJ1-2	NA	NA	CASSLRYGYTF	TGTGCCAGCAGTTTGAGGTATGGCTACACCTTC
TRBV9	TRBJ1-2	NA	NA	CASSVEQGRYGYTF	TGTGCCAGCAGCGTAGAACAGGGACGCTATGGCTACACCTTC
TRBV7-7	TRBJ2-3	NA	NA	CASSPQTGATQYF	TGTGCCAGCAGCCCGCAGACAGGCGCTACGCAGTATTTT
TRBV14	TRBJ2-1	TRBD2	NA	CASSLRLAAFSNEQFF	TGTGCCAGCAGCCTCCGACTAGCAGCTTTTTCGAATGAGCAGTTCTTC
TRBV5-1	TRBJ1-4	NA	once	CASSRGTGTNEKLFF	TGCGCCAGCAGCAGAGGGACTGGCACTAATGAAAAACTGTTTTTT
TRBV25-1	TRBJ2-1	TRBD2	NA	CASSDLAGGYNEQFF	TGTGCCAGCAGTGACCTAGCGGGAGGTTACAATGAGCAGTTCTTC
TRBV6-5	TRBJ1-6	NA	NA	CASRDRYNSPLHF	TGTGCCAGCAGGGACAGATATAATTCACCCCTCCACTTT
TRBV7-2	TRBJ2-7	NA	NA	CASSLEGAGRVFYEQYF	TGTGCCAGCAGCTTGGAAGGGGCCGGTAGGGTGTTCTACGAGCAGTACTTC
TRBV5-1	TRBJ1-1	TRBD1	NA	CASSLQGANTEAFF	TGCGCCAGCAGCCTACAGGGGGCGAACACTGAAGCTTTCTTT
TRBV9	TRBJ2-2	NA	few	CASSVGLTGQTGELFF	TGTGCCAGCAGCGTAGGGTTGACGGGACAAACCGGGGAGCTGTTTTTT
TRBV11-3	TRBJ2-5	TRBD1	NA	CASSSQGQDQETQYF	TGTGCCAGCAGCTCCCAAGGACAGGATCAAGAGACCCAGTACTTC
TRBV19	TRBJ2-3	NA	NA	CASKGRINTDTQYF	TGTGCCAGTAAGGGGCGGATAAACACAGATACGCAGTATTTT
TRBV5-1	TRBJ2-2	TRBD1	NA	CASSSGTANTGELFF	TGCGCCAGCAGCTCCGGGACAGCCAACACCGGGGAGCTGTTTTTT
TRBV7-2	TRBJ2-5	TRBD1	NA	CASSPNRGVQETQYF	TGTGCCAGCAGCCCAAACAGGGGGGTCCAAGAGACCCAGTACTTC
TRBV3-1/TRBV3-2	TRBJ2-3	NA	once	CASSPTSTPTDTQYF	TGTGCCAGCAGCCCCACTAGTACCCCTACAGATACGCAGTATTTT
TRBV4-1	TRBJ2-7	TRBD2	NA	CASSQGTSGRYEQYF	TGCGCCAGCAGCCAAGGGACTAGCGGGAGGTACGAGCAGTACTTC
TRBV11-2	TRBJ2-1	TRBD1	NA	CASSLAGTGYNEQFF	TGTGCCAGCAGCTTGGCCGGGACAGGTTACAATGAGCAGTTCTTC
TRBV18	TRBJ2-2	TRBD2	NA	CASSPPRGGQTGELFF	TGTGCCAGCTCACCGCCCCGGGGAGGGCAAACCGGGGAGCTGTTTTTT
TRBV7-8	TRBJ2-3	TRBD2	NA	CASSLSSGPSTDTQYF	TGTGCCAGCAGCTTATCTAGCGGGCCTAGCACAGATACGCAGTATTTT
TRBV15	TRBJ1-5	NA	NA	CATSPRGNQPQHF	TGTGCCACCAGCCCGCGGGGCAATCAGCCCCAGCATTTT
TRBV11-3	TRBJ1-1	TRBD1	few	CASSSRGDRGSTEAFF	TGTGCCAGCAGCTCGAGGGGGGACAGGGGGAGTACTGAAGCTTTCTTT
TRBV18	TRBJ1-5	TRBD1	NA	CASSGNRGLSQPQHF	TGTGCCAGCTCAGGAAACAGGGGGCTAAGTCAGCCCCAGCATTTT
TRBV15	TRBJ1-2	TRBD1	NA	CATSKRDREYGYTF	TGTGCCACCAGCAAACGGGACAGGGAGTATGGCTACACCTTC
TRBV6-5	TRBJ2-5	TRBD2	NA	CASKAGGPGETQYF	TGTGCCAGCAAGGCGGGAGGGCCCGGGGAGACCCAGTACTTC
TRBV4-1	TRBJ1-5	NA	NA	CASSQVEGTRQPQHF	TGCGCCAGCAGCCAAGTAGAGGGAACGAGGCAGCCCCAGCATTTT
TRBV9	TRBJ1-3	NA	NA	CASSSAWTSAGNTIYF	TGTGCCAGCAGCTCCGCCTGGACATCGGCTGGAAACACCATATATTTT
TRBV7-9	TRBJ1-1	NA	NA	CASSPEGTEAFF	TGTGCCAGCAGCCCTGAGGGAACTGAAGCTTTCTTT
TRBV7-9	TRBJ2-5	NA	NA	CASSRYGGTGETQYF	TGTGCCAGCAGCCGTTACGGGGGTACAGGAGAGACCCAGTACTTC
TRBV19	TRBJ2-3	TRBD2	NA	CASSILAGDPDTQYF	TGTGCCAGTAGTATCCTAGCGGGAGACCCAGATACGCAGTATTTT
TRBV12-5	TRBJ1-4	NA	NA	CASGLVPGEKLFF	TGTGCTAGTGGTTTGGTCCCAGGGGAAAAACTGTTTTTT
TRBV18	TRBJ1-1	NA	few	CASSPTTGTTEAFF	TGTGCCAGCTCACCTACAACAGGGACCACTGAAGCTTTCTTT
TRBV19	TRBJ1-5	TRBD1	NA	CASSIAIRDSLNQPQHF	TGTGCCAGTAGTATAGCAATCCGGGACAGCTTAAATCAGCCCCAGCATTTT
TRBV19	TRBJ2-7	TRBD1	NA	CASGQGALYEQYF	TGTGCCAGTGGACAGGGGGCTCTCTACGAGCAGTACTTC
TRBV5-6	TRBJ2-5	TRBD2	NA	CASSLRGEVETQYF	TGTGCCAGCAGCTTGCGGGGGGAGGTGGAGACCCAGTACTTC
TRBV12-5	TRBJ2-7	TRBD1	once	CASGLVRGQVAYEQYF	TGTGCTAGTGGTTTGGTAAGGGGACAGGTCGCCTACGAGCAGTACTTC
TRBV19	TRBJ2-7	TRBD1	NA	CASSIGTGKHEQYF	TGTGCCAGTAGTATTGGGACAGGCAAGCACGAGCAGTACTTC
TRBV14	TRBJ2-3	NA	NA	CASSQEVERRGPTDTQYF	TGTGCCAGCAGCCAAGAGGTTGAACGCCGAGGTCCTACAGATACGCAGTATTTT
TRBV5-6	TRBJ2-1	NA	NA	CASSWSYNEQFF	TGTGCCAGCAGCTGGAGCTACAATGAGCAGTTCTTC
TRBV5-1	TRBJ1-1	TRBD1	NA	CASSLGGRYRGEDTEAFF	TGCGCCAGCAGCTTGGGAGGGAGATACAGGGGTGAGGACACTGAAGCTTTCTTT
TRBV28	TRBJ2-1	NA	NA	CASSRSGSATYNEQFF	TGTGCCAGCAGCCGAAGCGGGTCCGCTACCTACAATGAGCAGTTCTTC
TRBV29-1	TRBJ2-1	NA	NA	CSVLERASSYNEQFF	TGCAGCGTCTTAGAGAGGGCGAGCTCCTACAATGAGCAGTTCTTC
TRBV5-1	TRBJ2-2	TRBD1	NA	CASSPQGQGKTGELFF	TGCGCCAGCAGCCCCCAAGGACAGGGAAAAACCGGGGAGCTGTTTTTT
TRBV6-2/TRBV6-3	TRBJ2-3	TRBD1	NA	CASSTPHPGQGGKDTQYF	TGTGCCAGCAGTACGCCCCATCCGGGACAGGGAGGGAAGGATACGCAGTATTTT
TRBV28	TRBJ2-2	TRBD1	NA	CASSSRTGWNTGELFF	TGTGCCAGCAGTTCGAGGACAGGGTGGAACACCGGGGAGCTGTTTTTT
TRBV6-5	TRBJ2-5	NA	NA	CASSYPRKETQYF	TGTGCCAGCAGTTACCCGAGAAAAGAGACCCAGTACTTC
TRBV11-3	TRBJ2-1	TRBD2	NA	CASSPVAAGGNEQFF	TGTGCCAGCAGCCCCGTGGCGGCGGGAGGCAATGAGCAGTTCTTC
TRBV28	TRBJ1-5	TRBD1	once	CANSGGINQPQHF	TGTGCCAACTCAGGGGGCATCAATCAGCCCCAGCATTTT